What follows is one T cell receptor (beta chain) and its context. Its antigen is currently unknown. V lost 5 bases to trimming and J lost 1 base, with 21 bases between them. The CDR3 length is 17 residues. Per the germline V gene, CDR1 is SGHVS and CDR2 is FQNEAQ. The sample belongs to a study of cytomegalovirus exposure and HLA in healthy donors. General observations from the study: In a later analysis, HLA-C alleles had the fewest associated TCRs, DRB1 alleles the most. Productive status was seen about 90% or about 30% of the time for most TCR beta V segments in an earlier analysis.

Researchers ran the PCR with 60 Vbeta and 13 Jbeta primers. Clones were read by immunoSEQ multiplex PCR, and TCRdb kept only the in-frame ones, dropping some. In the table there are 75,000 to 100,000 clones, roughly 73% of which are singletons. V gene TRBV7-8 combines with J gene TRBJ2-7; TRBD1 might be the D (5 bases). Sequencing used PBMCs. The source of this sequence is a man aged 40-49 years in good health and CMV-seronegative. The CDR3 loop reads CASSPWFLQVISYEQYF. CDR3 DNA: TGTGCCAGCAGCCCGTGGTTTCTACAGGTGATATCCTACGAGCAGTACTTC.